The next 27 T cell receptor beta chains were all read from a single sample in a study of blood T cells in healthy people across ages. A second PCR, run for roughly 7 to 12 cycles, used a sample-barcoded 5' primer plus a J-beta primer mix. MiXCR, run by TCRdb on the 5' RACE reads, gives a single entry per CDR3 protein. This table has hundreds of thousands of distinct CDR3 sequences, about half appearing once. Sequencing input: blood. All receptors derive from an older woman in good health.

The rearrangement links TRBV20-1 to TRBJ2-1; weak D call: TRBD2 (5 bases). This CDR3 contains 12 residues. Germline CDR1 and CDR2: DFQATT and SNEGSKA (reference sequence). V lost 4 bases and J 2 bases, leaving 6 bases between the germline ends. CDR3 loop: CSAILAYNEQFF. Here the CDR3 DNA reads TGCAGTGCTATACTAGCCTACAATGAGCAGTTCTTC.

This chain links TRBV7-2 with TRBJ2-3; 10 bases align to TRBD2. The V gene end was trimmed by 4 bases and the J gene end by 0 bases; junction bases not matched to a gene: 13. Germline V gene lookup returns CDR1 SGHTA and CDR2 FQGNSA. The length of the CDR3 is 19 residues. CDR3: CASSSPEVAGGRSTDTQYF. CDR3 in DNA: TGTGCCAGCAGCTCCCCTGAGGTAGCGGGAGGCCGGAGCACAGATACGCAGTATTTT.

The chain recombines TRBV5-5 with TRBJ2-1, with D perhaps matching TRBD1 (5 bases). The V gene lost 0 bases and the J gene lost 7 bases, with 11 bases spanning the gap. This CDR3 comprises 14 residues. From germline, CDR1 is SGHKS and CDR2 YYEKEE (reference sequence). For the CDR3, the DNA is TGTGCCAGCAGCTTGGCGACAGATTTTAATGAGCAGTTCTTC. It yields the protein CASSLATDFNEQFF.

Concerning this clonotype itself: A read error may be the cause here, since a much bigger clone is one base away. The chain joins TRBV7-2 to TRBJ2-7; 9 bases are shared with TRBD1. The germline CDR1 and CDR2 sequences are SGHTA and FQGNSA. The CDR3 runs 15 residues. V trimming: 5 bases; J trimming: 1 base; junction bases outside the gene matches: 6. CDR3 nucleotide sequence: TGTGCCAGCAGCAACCAGGACAGGGGATCCTACGAGCAGTACTTC. Residues: CASSNQDRGSYEQYF.

The sample holds one count of this clonotype. V and J are TRBV5-1 and TRBJ1-6; TRBD1 matches 8 bases. The V gene's germline CDR1 is SGHRS and CDR2 YFSETQ. Trimming removed 0 bases from V and 8 bases from J; junction bases left unmatched: 4. The CDR3 contains 15 residues. CDR3 DNA: TGCGCCAGCAGCTTGGGGCCAGGGGGCGATTCACCCCTCCACTTT. It is translated as CASSLGPGGDSPLHF. The variable domain in full, completed from reference TRBV5-1 and TRBJ1-6, reads KAGVTQTPRYLIKTRGQQVTLSCSPISGHRSVSWYQQTPGQGLQFLFEYFSETQRNKGNFPGRFSGRQFSNSRSEMNVSTLELGDSALYLCASSLGPGGDSPLHFGNGTRLTVT.

This clonotype was counted between two and nine times. The chain employs TRBV2 and TRBJ2-7; D call uncertain. The CDR3 length is 15 residues. Germline-derived CDR1 and CDR2 are SNHLY and FYNNEI. V was cut by 6 bases and J by 2 bases, with 17 bases left in between. Written as DNA, the CDR3 is TGTGCCAGCAGCGGGCTATTACAGTTAACCTACGAGCAGTACTTC. Its protein product is CASSGLLQLTYEQYF.

The chain uses TRBV10-3 and TRBJ2-5; D not resolved. CDR3 size: 16 residues. V lost 0 bases and J lost 2, with 13 bases in between. CDR1 is ENHRY, CDR2 SYGVKD, per germline. The CDR3 is CAISESVGMGQETQYF. DNA for the CDR3: TGTGCCATCAGTGAGTCTGTAGGGATGGGGCAAGAGACCCAGTACTTC.

This sequence joins TRBV20-1 and TRBJ2-5; D is possibly TRBD2 (5 bases). In germline, CDR1 is DFQATT, CDR2 SNEGSKA (reference sequence). V shed 6 bases and J shed 4 bases, with 21 bases lying between them. The CDR3 length is 15 residues. The CDR3: CSAPRVRVRAETQYF. In nucleotides, the CDR3 is TGCAGTGCCCCTCGGGTGCGGGTGCGGGCAGAGACCCAGTACTTC.

The chain recombines TRBV5-4 with TRBJ2-5; 8 bases line up with TRBD1. Germline trimming cut 3 bases from V and 0 bases from J; bases unmatched to any gene: 7. CDR3 length equals 16 residues. Germline assignment: CDR1 SGHNT and CDR2 YYREEE (reference sequence). CDR3 sequence (DNA): TGTGCCAGCAGCTCTAAGGACAGGGTGTACCAAGAGACCCAGTACTTC. Its translation is CASSSKDRVYQETQYF.

J is TRBJ2-3 and V is TRBV3-1; 8 bases are shared with TRBD2. The CDR3 has 15 amino acids. The V gene's germline CDR1 is LGHDT and CDR2 YNNKEL (reference sequence). With V trimmed by 4 bases and J by 4 bases, 7 bases remained unmatched. The CDR3 coding sequence is TGTGCCAGCAGCCCCGGGGGAGCGGGGGCAGATACGCAGTATTTT. Its protein is CASSPGGAGADTQYF.

This clonotype was seen more than once but under ten times. The rearrangement links TRBV5-1 to TRBJ2-4, with 8 positions matching TRBD1. V was clipped by 3 bases and J by 9 bases; unmatched bases: 5. The V gene's germline CDR1 is SGHRS and CDR2 YFSETQ. The CDR3 covers 13 residues. In DNA, the CDR3 is TGCGCCAGCAGCTCTGGACAGGGACGCATTCAGTACTTC. Translating gives CASSSGQGRIQYF.

This chain links TRBV7-8 with TRBJ2-7, with 11 bases aligning to TRBD1. The J call is uncertain, as TRBJ2-5 better fits the DNA end. This CDR3 region has 16 residues. The germline V gene has CDR1 SGHVS and CDR2 FQNEAQ. CDR3 nucleotide sequence: TGTGCCAGCAGCTTAGTACGGACAGGGGGCGGGGAGACCCAGTACTTC. The encoded protein is CASSLVRTGGGETQYF.

The CDR3 DNA is TGCGCCAGCAGCCTGATAGCGGGAGGGCAGAGTGAGCAGTACTTC. Translated: CASSLIAGGQSEQYF. The V and J genes are TRBV5-1 and TRBJ2-5, with 11 bases aligning to TRBD2. This CDR3 spans 15 amino acids. The V gene's germline CDR1 is SGHRS and CDR2 YFSETQ. The V segment lost 4 bases and the J segment 11 bases; nucleotides outside the gene matches: 13.

This clonotype was found a few times. The rearrangement uses TRBV7-3 and TRBJ2-3, with 7 bases matching TRBD1. Germline trimming cut 5 bases from V and 2 bases from J; bases unmatched to any gene: 4. The CDR3 runs 14 residues. Germline assignment: CDR1 SGHTA and CDR2 FQGTGA. The CDR3 loop reads CASSPDRTTDTQYF. In DNA form, the CDR3 reads TGTGCCAGCAGCCCGGACAGGACCACAGATACGCAGTATTTT.

J is TRBJ1-6 and V is TRBV9; 8 bases map to TRBD1. Germline CDR1 is SGDLS and CDR2 is YYNGEE. Trimming removed 4 bases from V and 8 bases from J; junction bases left unmatched: 14. The CDR3 consists of 17 residues. The CDR3 sequence: CASSLRQGSGPDSPLHF. In DNA form, the CDR3 reads TGTGCCAGCAGCCTACGACAGGGGAGCGGACCGGATTCACCCCTCCACTTT. Using reference TRBV9 and TRBJ1-6 for the parts outside the CDR3, the full variable domain is DSGVTQTPKHLITATGQRVTLRCSPRSGDLSVYWYQQSLDQGLQFLIQYYNGEERAKGNILERFSAQQFPDLHSELNLSSLELGDSALYFCASSLRQGSGPDSPLHFGNGTRLTVT.

This clonotype was seen once. The genes are TRBV9 and TRBJ2-5; D is perhaps TRBD2 (6 bases). This CDR3 comprises 15 residues. CDR1 is SGDLS and CDR2 is YYNGEE in the germline V gene. V lost 4 bases and J 1 base, leaving 14 bases between the germline ends. CDR3 sequence reads: CASSTLAGIQETQYF. The CDR3 DNA reads TGTGCCAGCAGCACTCTTGCGGGGATCCAAGAGACCCAGTACTTC.

This clonotype came up a few times. V and J are TRBV29-1 and TRBJ2-7; D unclear. The CDR3 has 13 residues. The V end was cut by 0 bases, the J end by 0 bases, with 6 bases between. Germline assignment: CDR1 SQVTM and CDR2 ANQGSEA. The CDR3 nucleotides read TGCAGCGTTGAAGATTTCACCTCCTACGAGCAGTACTTC. Residues: CSVEDFTSYEQYF.

The J gene is TRBJ2-5, the V gene TRBV20-1, with 8 positions matching TRBD1. After removal of 1 base from V and 4 bases from J, the junction contained 5 bases not matched to a gene. Germline assignment: CDR1 DFQATT and CDR2 SNEGSKA (reference sequence). The CDR3 consists of 14 residues. For the CDR3, the DNA is TGCAGTGCTAGAGCGCAGGGGGCAATAGAGACCCAGTACTTC. Its protein product is CSARAQGAIETQYF.

The V call is TRBV20-1, the J call TRBJ2-4, with 12 bases fitting TRBD1. The better agreement between TRBJ2-5 and the DNA end casts doubt on the J call. Germline CDR1 and CDR2: DFQATT and SNEGSKA (reference sequence). There are 15 residues in the CDR3. The DNA of the CDR3 is TGCAGTGCTCCTGGGACAGGGGGCCTACTTGAGACCCAGTACTTC. Its protein is CSAPGTGGLLETQYF.

The genes are TRBV28 and TRBJ2-4; D call uncertain. This CDR3 has 14 amino acids. Trimming shortened V by 2 bases and J by 7 bases, and 12 bases separated the two germline ends. Germline CDR1 is MDHEN and CDR2 is SYDVKM. The CDR3 is CASSLREYGNIQYF. The CDR3 nucleotides are TGTGCCAGCAGTTTAAGGGAATATGGGAACATTCAGTACTTC. Full variable domain (rest looked up from reference TRBV28 and TRBJ2-4): DVKVTQSSRYLVKRTGEKVFLECVQDMDHENMFWYRQDPGLGLRLIYFSYDVKMKEKGDIPEGYSVSREKKERFSLILESASTNQTSMYLCASSLREYGNIQYFGAGTRLSVL.

This clonotype was seen only once. The chain joins TRBV15 to TRBJ2-1, with D tentatively TRBD2 (6 bases). V shed 0 bases and J shed 6 bases, with 12 bases lying between them. CDR3 length equals 15 residues. Per the germline V gene, CDR1 is LNHNV and CDR2 is YYDKDF (reference sequence). The chain's CDR3 is CATSRETGVGNEQFF. The CDR3 coding sequence is TGTGCCACCAGCAGAGAGACGGGAGTCGGCAATGAGCAGTTCTTC.

This clonotype was counted between two and nine times. The J gene is TRBJ2-1, the V gene TRBV7-9; 11 bases are a match to TRBD2. CDR1 is SEHNR and CDR2 is FQNEAQ in the germline V gene (reference sequence). J lost 4 bases, V lost 5 bases, and 7 bases had no gene match. This CDR3 region has 16 residues. The CDR3: CASSPASGRKYNEQFF. The CDR3 nucleotides are TGTGCCAGCAGCCCCGCTAGCGGGAGGAAGTACAATGAGCAGTTCTTC.

The J gene is TRBJ1-6, the V gene TRBV4-3; 10 bases agree with TRBD1. V dropped 0 bases and J dropped 9; count of bases not matched to a gene: 11. This CDR3 is built from 18 residues. Germline-derived CDR1 and CDR2 are LGHNA and YSLEER. The CDR3 here is CASSQDKARTGGFSPLHF. The CDR3 DNA is TGCGCCAGCAGCCAAGATAAAGCACGGACAGGGGGTTTTTCACCCCTCCACTTT.

The chain uses TRBV4-3 and TRBJ1-2; D might be TRBD1 (5 bases). V dropped 1 base and J dropped 2 bases, with 17 bases sitting between them. CDR3 size: 17 residues. Germline V CDR1 and CDR2: LGHNA, YSLEER. CDR3 region: CASSQVGEEGENYGYTF. The CDR3 coding sequence is TGCGCCAGCAGCCAAGTAGGCGAGGAAGGGGAAAACTATGGCTACACCTTC.

The V and J genes are TRBV7-2 and TRBJ2-4, with 7 bases matching TRBD1. The DNA matches TRBJ2-5 better at its end, which makes the J call doubtful. Germline CDR1 reads SGHTA; CDR2 reads FQGNSA. CDR3 length: 13 amino acids. CDR3 in DNA: TGTGCCAGCAGCTGGGGACAGAGTAAGACCCAGTACTTC. Its protein is CASSWGQSKTQYF.

This clonotype has a handful of counts. The chain couples TRBV28 to TRBJ1-2; D is ambiguous. In germline, CDR1 is MDHEN, CDR2 SYDVKM. The CDR3 loop spans 11 amino acids. The germline V and J ends were trimmed by 9 bases and 2 bases, with 7 bases remaining between them. The CDR3 reads CARQGNYGYTF. DNA for the CDR3: TGTGCCAGACAAGGGAACTATGGCTACACCTTC.

This sequence joins TRBV9 and TRBJ2-1; D perhaps matches TRBD1 (5 bases). Trimming removed 2 bases from V and 8 bases from J, with 17 bases in between. The CDR3 length is 15 residues. CDR1 is SGDLS, CDR2 YYNGEE, per germline. CDR3 nucleotide sequence: TGTGCCAGCAGCGTCAGGGCTAGAGGACCCGATGAGCAGTTCTTC. It specifies CASSVRARGPDEQFF.